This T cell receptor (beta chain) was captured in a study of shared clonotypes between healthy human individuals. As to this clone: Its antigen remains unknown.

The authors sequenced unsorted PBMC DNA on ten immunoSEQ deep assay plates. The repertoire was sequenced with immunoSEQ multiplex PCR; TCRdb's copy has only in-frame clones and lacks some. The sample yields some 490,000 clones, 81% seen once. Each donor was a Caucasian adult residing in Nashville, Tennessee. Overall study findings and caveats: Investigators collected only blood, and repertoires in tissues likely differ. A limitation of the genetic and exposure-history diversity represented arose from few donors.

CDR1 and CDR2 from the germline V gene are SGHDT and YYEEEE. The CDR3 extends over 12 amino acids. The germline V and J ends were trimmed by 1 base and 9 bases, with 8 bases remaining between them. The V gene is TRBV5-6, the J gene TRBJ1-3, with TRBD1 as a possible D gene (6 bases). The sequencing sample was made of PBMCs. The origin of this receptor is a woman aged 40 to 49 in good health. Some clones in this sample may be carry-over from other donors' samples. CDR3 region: CASSLRGGTIYF. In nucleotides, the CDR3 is TGTGCCAGCAGCTTGAGAGGGGGCACCATATATTTT.